These T cell receptor beta chains were read from a single sample in a study of T-cell memory formation after mild COVID-19. From the 5' RACE reads, TCRdb called clonotypes with MiXCR, one entry per CDR3 protein. The sample records fewer than 250,000 distinct CDR3 sequences, 15% to 17% being singletons. Sequenced: PBMCs or a T cell subset sorted from them (not recorded which). The receptors originated from an adult woman who had mild COVID-19 (a few samples of this study predate the infection). Cell type and time point are not known. CDR3s include the opening cysteine and the closing phenylalanine or tryptophan. A D gene is named only where the DNA matches it firmly. Clone size is stated in some rows and not others, as once, few, many or a class when expanded.

clone_size j_call d_call v_call cdr3_aa cdr3_nt
- TRBJ2-5 - TRBV9 CDSSVDPLGETQYF TGTGACAGCAGCGTAGACCCACTCGGGGAGACCCAGTACTTC
- TRBJ2-1 TRBD2 TRBV12-3/TRBV12-4 CATSQRGSTNEQFF TGTGCCACTAGTCAGCGGGGTAGTACCAATGAGCAGTTCTTC
- TRBJ2-1 TRBD2 TRBV29-1 CSVGTSGAPQFF TGCAGCGTTGGCACTAGCGGGGCCCCACAGTTCTTC
- TRBJ1-1 - TRBV6-2/TRBV6-3 CASSYTIAGAEAFF TGTGCCAGCAGTTACACTATCGCGGGGGCTGAAGCTTTCTTT
few TRBJ1-5 - TRBV5-1 CASSTRPNQPQHF TGCGCCAGCAGCACCCGTCCCAATCAGCCCCAGCATTTT
- TRBJ2-7 TRBD2 TRBV6-2/TRBV6-3 CASQSSGSAYEQYF TGTGCCAGCCAAAGCAGCGGGAGCGCCTACGAGCAGTACTTC
few TRBJ2-3 TRBD1 TRBV12-3/TRBV12-4 CASSRTGRSTDTQYF TGTGCCAGCAGTAGGACAGGGAGAAGCACAGATACGCAGTATTTT
- TRBJ1-1 - TRBV20-1 CSAGAQGYTEAFF TGCAGTGCCGGTGCCCAGGGATACACTGAAGCTTTCTTT
- TRBJ2-5 - TRBV4-1 CASSHVVAPNRETQYF TGCGCCAGCAGCCATGTAGTTGCCCCGAATAGGGAGACCCAGTACTTC
- TRBJ2-1 - TRBV28 CASSASHRSEQFF TGTGCCAGCAGCGCAAGCCATAGGAGTGAGCAGTTCTTC
- TRBJ2-1 TRBD2 TRBV6-5 CASSRLAGGPVREQFF TGTGCCAGCAGTAGACTAGCGGGAGGGCCGGTAAGAGAGCAGTTCTTC
- TRBJ2-5 - TRBV11-2 CASSPLRGQSRGGTQYF TGTGCCAGCAGCCCCTTGCGGGGCCAATCACGAGGTGGGACCCAGTACTTC
- TRBJ2-5 - TRBV7-3 CASSSDSGTQYF TGTGCCAGCAGCTCGGACTCGGGGACCCAGTACTTC
few TRBJ2-7 TRBD2 TRBV29-1 CSVDGAGGPSSYEQYF TGCAGCGTTGACGGAGCGGGAGGCCCAAGCTCCTACGAGCAGTACTTC
few TRBJ2-1 TRBD2 TRBV9 CASSVVVAGYNEQFF TGTGCCAGCAGCGTAGTCGTAGCGGGCTACAATGAGCAGTTCTTC
few TRBJ1-2 - TRBV25-1 CASSEPGTLAYGYTF TGTGCCAGCAGTGAGCCAGGGACTCTAGCCTATGGCTACACCTTC
- TRBJ1-5 - TRBV19 CASSIELGQPQHF TGTGCCAGTAGTATAGAGTTGGGGCAGCCCCAGCATTTT
many TRBJ2-4 TRBD2 TRBV29-1 CSVLTSRNIQYF TGCAGCGTTTTGACTAGCAGAAACATTCAGTACTTC
many TRBJ2-5 - TRBV4-2 CASSQDFYGETQYF TGTGCCAGCAGCCAAGATTTTTACGGAGAGACCCAGTACTTC
few TRBJ1-2 TRBD1 TRBV7-9 CASSQGTANNYGYTF TGTGCCAGCAGCCAAGGGACAGCAAATAACTATGGCTACACCTTC
- TRBJ2-5 - TRBV7-2 CASSFSGSQETQYF TGTGCCAGCAGCTTTTCAGGGTCCCAAGAGACCCAGTACTTC
many TRBJ2-3 - TRBV24-1 CATSDLGNTDTQYF TGTGCCACCAGTGATTTGGGCAACACAGATACGCAGTATTTT
few TRBJ2-5 TRBD2 TRBV20-1 CSARDPSGGQETQYF TGCAGTGCTAGAGATCCTAGCGGGGGACAAGAGACCCAGTACTTC
- TRBJ1-1 TRBD1 TRBV4-1 CASSQGVARGDTEAFF TGCGCCAGCAGCCAAGGCGTCGCCAGGGGGGACACTGAAGCTTTCTTT
- TRBJ1-1 - TRBV19 CASSIRAGGLVTEAFF TGTGCCAGTAGTATAAGGGCCGGGGGTTTGGTTACTGAAGCTTTCTTT
- TRBJ2-1 - TRBV3-1 CASSLAFGNEQFF TGTGCCAGCAGCCTCGCATTTGGCAATGAGCAGTTCTTC
few TRBJ2-3 TRBD1 TRBV29-1 CSVRTGVTDTQYF TGCAGCGTAAGGACAGGGGTGACAGATACGCAGTATTTT
- TRBJ2-7 TRBD1 TRBV24-1 CATSDPRDRTYEQYF TGTGCCACCAGTGATCCCCGGGACAGGACCTACGAGCAGTACTTC
- TRBJ2-5 - TRBV12-3/TRBV12-4 CASSPGFTKETQYF TGTGCCAGCAGCCCCGGTTTCACCAAAGAGACCCAGTACTTC
- TRBJ2-3 - TRBV7-2 CASSPECNTHYF TGTGCCAGCAGCCCGGAGTGCAATACGCATTATTTT
many TRBJ2-1 - TRBV5-1 CASSLMGKSNEQFF TGCGCCAGCAGCTTGATGGGGAAGTCTAATGAGCAGTTCTTC
- TRBJ1-5 - TRBV7-9 CASSLASREKPQHF TGTGCCAGCAGCTTAGCAAGCAGGGAAAAGCCCCAGCATTTT
few TRBJ2-3 - TRBV5-4 CASRTAGGQVDTQYF TGTGCCAGCAGGACCGCGGGCGGGCAGGTAGATACGCAGTATTTT
- TRBJ2-1 - TRBV4-1 CASSQVQSNEQFF TGCGCCAGCAGCCAAGTACAGTCAAATGAGCAGTTCTTC
few TRBJ2-7 - TRBV7-9 CASSLSPDRSSYEQYF TGTGCCAGCAGCTTATCGCCGGATCGGAGCTCCTACGAGCAGTACTTC
few TRBJ2-7 TRBD1 TRBV10-3 CAISEATSYRGPAYEQYF TGTGCCATCAGTGAGGCTACCTCCTACAGGGGCCCAGCCTACGAGCAGTACTTC
- TRBJ1-1 - TRBV7-2 CASSLNGLGAFF TGTGCCAGCAGCTTAAATGGGTTGGGAGCTTTCTTT
- TRBJ2-5 TRBD2 TRBV11-2 CASRPGLAGVKETQYF TGTGCCAGCAGACCCGGACTAGCGGGAGTTAAAGAGACCCAGTACTTC
- TRBJ2-3 TRBD2 TRBV5-1 CASRTSGSDTQYF TGCGCCAGCAGAACTAGCGGGAGTGATACGCAGTATTTT
few TRBJ2-5 - TRBV27 CASSPGDRLETQYF TGTGCCAGCAGTCCGGGGGACCGCCTAGAGACCCAGTACTTC
few TRBJ2-7 TRBD2 TRBV20-1 CSALGGLAGGSYEQYF TGCAGTGCCCTAGGCGGACTAGCGGGAGGGTCGTACGAGCAGTACTTC
few TRBJ2-3 TRBD1 TRBV7-3 CASSQTQLQGPVPSYRGADTQYF TGTGCCAGCAGCCAAACTCAGCTACAGGGGCCCGTTCCCTCTTACAGGGGCGCAGATACGCAGTATTTT
few TRBJ1-2 TRBD1 TRBV12-3/TRBV12-4 CASSGGQGIVWYGYTF TGTGCCAGCAGTGGCGGACAGGGAATAGTATGGTATGGCTACACCTTC
- TRBJ1-1 TRBD1 TRBV4-2 CASSRESGQPSTEAFF TGTGCCAGCAGCCGTGAATCGGGACAGCCATCCACTGAAGCTTTCTTT
many TRBJ2-2 - TRBV27 CASRNTGELFF TGTGCCAGCAGGAACACCGGGGAGCTGTTTTTT
many TRBJ2-7 TRBD1 TRBV5-1 CASSSGSGQGTYEQYF TGCGCCAGCAGCTCCGGTAGTGGACAGGGGACCTACGAGCAGTACTTC
many TRBJ2-7 TRBD2 TRBV7-8 CASSPLAGSSYEQYF TGTGCCAGCAGCCCTTTAGCGGGGAGCTCCTACGAGCAGTACTTC
many TRBJ2-7 - TRBV7-9 CASSRRESYEQYF TGTGCCAGCAGCCGACGGGAATCTTACGAGCAGTACTTC